These 23 T cell receptor beta chains originate from one sample sequenced in a study of regulatory T cells in long-lasting Graves disease. Time point reported: persistent/refractory GD, antithyroid drugs over 5 years with positive TRAb. The TCR library used RNA extracted from PBMCs. TCR beta libraries were built with iRepertoire HTBI primers and Arm-PCR of CDR3 regions. TCRdb reprocessed the multiplex PCR reads via MiXCR and lists one record per CDR3 protein. Of more than 300,000 distinct CDR3 sequences listed, roughly 25% are singletons. This specimen consisted of peripheral blood mononuclear cells (PBMCs), obtained when the disease was refractory, from a patient treated with antithyroid drugs. The receptors come from a woman aged 40 to 49 with Graves disease.

The genes are TRBV19 and TRBJ2-5; D gene ambiguous. Per the germline V gene, CDR1 is LNHDA and CDR2 is SQIVND (reference sequence). V was shortened by 0 bases and J by 2 bases, with 4 bases between the two germline ends. This CDR3 is built from 13 residues. Written as DNA, the CDR3 is TGTGCCAGTAGTATAGACTCACAAGAGACCCAGTACTTC. Amino acids: CASSIDSQETQYF.

The chain is built from TRBV6-2 or TRBV6-3 and TRBJ1-2; TRBD1 might be the D (5 bases). The ends were cut back, 5 bases at V and 7 bases at J, with 20 bases in the middle. Germline CDR1 reads MNHEY; CDR2 reads SVGEGT. The CDR3 sequence is 15 residues long. CDR3 protein: CASSEASTGRLGYTF. The CDR3 DNA reads TGTGCCAGCAGTGAAGCGAGCACAGGTCGTCTTGGCTACACCTTC.

This clonotype came up a few times. The V gene is TRBV7-8, the J gene TRBJ2-7; the D is unclear. The CDR3 is made up of 14 amino acids. CDR1 is SGHVS, CDR2 FQNEAQ, per germline. V lost 1 base, J lost 5 bases, and 12 bases lay in between. CDR3 in amino acids: CASSLGVTVHEQYF. CDR3 bases: TGTGCCAGCAGCTTAGGGGTGACGGTCCACGAGCAGTACTTC.

This clonotype has just a few counts. This sequence joins TRBV28 and TRBJ2-7; 9 bases line up with TRBD2. The CDR3 runs to 16 residues. V gave up 3 bases and J gave up 4 bases; unmatched junction bases: 10. CDR1 and CDR2 (germline): MDHEN, SYDVKM. The CDR3 is CASSFSGRSVWYEQYF. Written as DNA, the CDR3 is TGTGCCAGCAGTTTTAGCGGGAGATCTGTGTGGTACGAGCAGTACTTC.

The chain uses TRBV24-1 and TRBJ2-2; D possibly uses TRBD1 or TRBD2 (5 bases each). The V and J ends lost 10 bases and 4 bases respectively, with 15 bases between them. The CDR3 loop spans 14 amino acids. Germline loops: CDR1 KGHDR, CDR2 SFDVKD. This CDR3 reads CATGDGPLTGELFF. DNA of the CDR3: TGTGCCACTGGGGACGGTCCCCTCACCGGGGAGCTGTTTTTT.

The chain is built from TRBV2 and TRBJ1-2, with 7 bases lining up with TRBD1. The germline gives CDR1 SNHLY, CDR2 FYNNEI. The CDR3 totals 14 residues. V trimming: 5 bases; J trimming: 2 bases; junction bases outside the gene matches: 5. Here the CDR3 reads CASSIQGINYGYTF. CDR3 DNA sequence: TGTGCCAGCAGTATACAGGGGATCAACTATGGCTACACCTTC.

This clonotype was found many times. The chain recombines TRBV7-8 with TRBJ1-3, with 7 bases that match TRBD1. Germline loops: CDR1 SGHVS, CDR2 FQNEAQ. With 5 bases clipped from V and 2 bases from J, the junction kept 3 bases outside the gene matches. This CDR3 is built from 14 residues. CDR3 residues: CASSRRGTGNTIYF. The CDR3 bases are TGTGCCAGCAGCCGCAGGGGGACTGGAAACACCATATATTTT.

This clonotype showed up just a few times. The rearrangement uses TRBV6-2 or TRBV6-3 and TRBJ2-7; D is uncertain. Trimming left V 7 bases short and J 3 bases short, with 7 bases between. The V gene's germline CDR1 is MNHEY and CDR2 SVGEGT. This CDR3 has 11 residues. The chain's CDR3 is CASNGVYEQYF. DNA of the CDR3: TGTGCCAGCAACGGCGTCTACGAGCAGTACTTC.

In its sample, this clonotype was seen many times. CDR3 in DNA: TGTGCCAGCAGCCGGGACGGGGGCACTGAAGCTTTCTTT. It specifies CASSRDGGTEAFF. The chain couples TRBV11-3 to TRBJ1-1; maybe TRBD1 (5 bases). The CDR3 contains 13 residues. V was cut by 5 bases and J by 4 bases, with 11 bases left in between. The germline CDR1 and CDR2 sequences are SGHNT and YENEEA.

The CDR3 loop is CASRGGDRYEQYF. The CDR3 DNA reads TGTGCCAGCAGGGGCGGTGACAGGTACGAGCAGTACTTC. The chain joins TRBV6-1 to TRBJ2-7; D might be TRBD1 (6 bases). V was clipped by 6 bases and J by 4 bases, with 13 bases between them. The CDR3 runs 13 residues. CDR1 is MNHNS and CDR2 is SASEGT in the germline V gene.

This clonotype was picked up many times. The J gene is TRBJ2-7, the V gene TRBV28; 7 nucleotides agree with TRBD1. The J segment lost 5 bases and the V segment lost 4 bases, leaving 11 bases of the junction unmatched. The germline V gene has CDR1 MDHEN and CDR2 SYDVKM. The CDR3 is made up of 15 amino acids. CDR3 in amino acids: CASSSPPGQINEQYF. CDR3 nucleotides: TGTGCCAGCAGTTCGCCTCCGGGACAGATAAACGAGCAGTACTTC. The full variable domain, completed using reference TRBV28 and TRBJ2-7, is DVKVTQSSRYLVKRTGEKVFLECVQDMDHENMFWYRQDPGLGLRLIYFSYDVKMKEKGDIPEGYSVSREKKERFSLILESASTNQTSMYLCASSSPPGQINEQYFGPGTRLTVT.

Only one count was recorded for this clonotype. CDR3 in amino acids: CSAPSASGDTGELFF. The CDR3 nucleotides read TGCAGTGCCCCTTCGGCGTCGGGCGACACCGGGGAGCTGTTTTTT. The V and J genes are TRBV20-1 and TRBJ2-2; no definite D call. V shed 6 bases and J shed 3 bases, with 17 bases lying between them. CDR3 size: 15 residues. Germline values: CDR1 DFQATT, CDR2 SNEGSKA (reference sequence).

Points on this clonotype: A much larger clonotype is one base distant, so this may be a read error. The genes are TRBV28 and TRBJ2-2; D not resolved. CDR3 length: 16 amino acids. Germline V gene lookup returns CDR1 MDHEN and CDR2 SYDVKM. V dropped 5 bases and J dropped 6 bases, with 19 bases sitting between them. The CDR3 loop is CASSPHFVGYAGELFF. For the CDR3, the DNA is TGTGCCAGCAGTCCGCACTTCGTAGGGTACGCCGGGGAGCTGTTTTTT.

J is TRBJ2-7 and V is TRBV15, with 11 bases fitting TRBD2. The CDR3 is 15 amino acids. V shed 1 base and J 7 bases; nucleotides not matched to a gene: 6. Germline V CDR1 and CDR2: LNHNV, YYDKDF (reference sequence). The DNA of the CDR3 is TGTGCCACCAGCAGAGGTAGCGGGAGGGCCCAGGAGCAGTACTTC. Protein: CATSRGSGRAQEQYF.

The V call is TRBV27, the J call TRBJ1-3; D perhaps matches TRBD1 (5 bases). This CDR3 contains 15 residues. V was clipped by 8 bases and J by 0 bases, with 14 bases between them. Germline V gene lookup returns CDR1 MNHEY and CDR2 SMNVEV (reference sequence). CDR3 residues: CASSLRGFSGNTIYF. DNA of the CDR3: TGTGCCAGCTCCTTGAGGGGTTTCTCTGGAAACACCATATATTTT.

The chain uses TRBV28 and TRBJ2-2, with D perhaps TRBD2 (6 bases). Germline V lookup: CDR1 MDHEN, CDR2 SYDVKM. The CDR3 covers 17 residues. V gave up 6 bases and J gave up 5 bases, with 22 bases separating them. The CDR3: CASSKYKTRVLTGELFF. The DNA for the CDR3 is TGTGCCAGCAGCAAATATAAGACTAGGGTATTGACCGGGGAGCTGTTTTTT.

This clonotype was counted between two and nine times. V gene TRBV28 combines with J gene TRBJ2-6, with 9 nucleotides matching TRBD1. Germline V gene data show CDR1 as MDHEN and CDR2 as SYDVKM. This CDR3 spans 17 amino acids. V dropped 7 bases and J dropped 0; count of bases not matched to a gene: 7. The CDR3 coding sequence is TGTGCCAGCATTGAAGGACAGGGGCGCTCTGGGGCCAACGTCCTGACTTTC. It yields the protein CASIEGQGRSGANVLTF. The variable domain in full, with the rest retrieved from reference TRBV28 and TRBJ2-6, is DVKVTQSSRYLVKRTGEKVFLECVQDMDHENMFWYRQDPGLGLRLIYFSYDVKMKEKGDIPEGYSVSREKKERFSLILESASTNQTSMYLCASIEGQGRSGANVLTFGAGSRLTVL.

This clonotype was picked up many times. This sequence joins TRBV20-1 and TRBJ1-2; D is undetermined. The CDR3 runs to 14 residues. Trimming shortened V by 4 bases and J by 4 bases, and 16 bases separated the two germline ends. Looked up from germline, CDR1 is DFQATT and CDR2 is SNEGSKA (reference sequence). Written as DNA, the CDR3 is TGCAGTGCTACCAAAAGCGTAGAACTCTATGGCTACACCTTC. Its protein product is CSATKSVELYGYTF.

In this sample, this clonotype turned up many times. V and J are TRBV13 and TRBJ2-7; either TRBD1 or TRBD2 may fit D (6 bases each). Germline CDR1 PRHDT, CDR2 FYEKMQ (reference sequence). The germline V and J ends were trimmed by 4 bases and 0 bases, with 16 bases remaining between them. CDR3 size: 16 residues. CDR3 in DNA: TGTGCCAGCAGCTGGGGGGCTGGACAGCACTCCTACGAGCAGTACTTC. Residues: CASSWGAGQHSYEQYF.

This sequence joins TRBV9 and TRBJ1-1, with TRBD1 as a possible D gene (5 bases). This CDR3 comprises 14 residues. Germline V gene lookup returns CDR1 SGDLS and CDR2 YYNGEE. The germline V and J ends were trimmed by 0 bases and 4 bases, with 10 bases remaining between them. CDR3 in DNA: TGTGCCAGCAGCGTAGAGGCAGGGCGCACTGAAGCTTTCTTT. Its protein is CASSVEAGRTEAFF.

The table lists this clonotype with a few counts. This chain uses TRBV25-1 with TRBJ1-2; 8 nucleotides align to TRBD1. Germline V CDR1 and CDR2: MGHDK, SYGVNS. The V and J ends lost 4 bases and 9 bases, in that order; junction bases with no gene match: 7. This CDR3 spans 13 amino acids. CDR3: CASSGQGADRYTF. DNA for the CDR3: TGTGCCAGCAGTGGGCAGGGGGCAGATCGCTACACCTTC.

This clonotype was seen repeatedly, ten times or more. The chain uses TRBV28 and TRBJ1-5, with D possibly matching TRBD1 (6 bases). The CDR3 runs 14 residues. Trimming took 5 bases from V and 4 from J, leaving 12 bases between them. CDR1 MDHEN and CDR2 SYDVKM come from the germline V gene. The chain's CDR3 is CASSRGGKNQPQHF. DNA for the CDR3: TGTGCCAGCAGTCGAGGGGGTAAGAATCAGCCCCAGCATTTT.

The chain recombines TRBV15 with TRBJ1-1; tentative D call: TRBD1 (5 bases). The CDR3 runs 19 residues. Germline V gene data show CDR1 as LNHNV and CDR2 as YYDKDF (reference sequence). The V end was cut by 1 base, the J end by 1 base, with 22 bases between. The CDR3 protein is CATSRVSGLPAERNTEAFF. The CDR3 DNA reads TGTGCCACCAGCAGAGTATCGGGACTCCCCGCCGAACGGAACACTGAAGCTTTCTTT.